The clone carrying this TCR beta chain showed up many times. Its antigen is currently unknown. Trimming pared 3 bases from V and 1 base from J, leaving 6 bases between. Germline CDR1 and CDR2: MDHEN and SYDVKM. This CDR3 region has 13 residues. TCRdb called the PCR reads again in MiXCR, with one record for every CDR3 protein. The sample yields more than 450,000 distinct CDR3 sequences, approximately 25% seen once. The data stem from a study of molecular identifiers for immune sequencing clone quantification. Findings and caveats of the study: Over 98% of effector molecules, but under 1% in naive cells, were held by clones with more than 20 RNA copies.

A CD8+CD4-CCR7+CD45RA+ phenotype served as the sorting definition for naive CD8 T cells. The TCR originated in a human donor in good health. Some libraries in this study had Jurkat cell RNA spiked in. The sample comprised naive CD8+ T cells from blood, with Jurkat cell RNA spiked in. Noted subset: FACS-sorted CD8+CD4-CCR7+CD45RA+ naive T cells. The V gene is TRBV28, the J gene TRBJ1-1; D ambiguous. The CDR3 DNA sequence: TGTGCCAGCAGTTTTAAGGAGAACACTGAAGCTTTCTTT. The encoded protein is CASSFKENTEAFF.